The sequence of this TCR beta chain was determined in a study of T cell responses to AZD1222 COVID-19 vaccine. The study's findings and limits: Clonal diversity was possibly underestimated, and white British individuals and females predominated among donors. At 160-218 and 743-854, vaccine-associated CD4 TCRs were dominant, and they spanned spike. Two AZD1222 doses significantly raised spike-specific TCR breadth and depth over controls. Baseline antibody screening turned up just six or seven seropositive AZD1222 recipients.

The V end was cut by 1 base, the J end by 3 bases, with 7 bases between. Germline values: CDR1 SGHRS, CDR2 YFSETQ. The length of the CDR3 is 13 residues. As for this clone: Its antigen is not identified.

Produced via immunoSEQ multiplex PCR; TCRdb's table is partial and in-frame only. This sample yields roughly 200,000 clones, of which 85% to 95% are seen a single time; 1% to 1.5% belongs to the top ten. The rearrangement uses TRBV5-1 and TRBJ2-5, with D hard to call. The TCR sequence derives from an adult in good health. The sample here was peripheral blood, taken on day 0 of AZD1222 vaccination. In DNA, the CDR3 is TGCGCCAGCAGCTTGCCGGGTAAAGAGACCCAGTACTTC. Its protein product is CASSLPGKETQYF.